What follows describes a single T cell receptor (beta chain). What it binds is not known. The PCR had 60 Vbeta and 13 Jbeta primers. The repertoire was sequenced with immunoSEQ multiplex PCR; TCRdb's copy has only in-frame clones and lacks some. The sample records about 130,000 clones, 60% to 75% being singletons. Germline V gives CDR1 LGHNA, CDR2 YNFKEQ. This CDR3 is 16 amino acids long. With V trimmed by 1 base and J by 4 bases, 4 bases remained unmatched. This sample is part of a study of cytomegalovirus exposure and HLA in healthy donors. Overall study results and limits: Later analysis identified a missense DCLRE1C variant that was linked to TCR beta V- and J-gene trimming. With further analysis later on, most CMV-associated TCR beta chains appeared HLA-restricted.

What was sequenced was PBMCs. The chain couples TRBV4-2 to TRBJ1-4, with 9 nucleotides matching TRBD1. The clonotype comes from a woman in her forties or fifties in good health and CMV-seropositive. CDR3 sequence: CASSQAQGQGNEKLFF. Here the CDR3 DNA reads TGTGCCAGCAGCCAAGCCCAGGGACAGGGTAATGAAAAACTGTTTTTT.